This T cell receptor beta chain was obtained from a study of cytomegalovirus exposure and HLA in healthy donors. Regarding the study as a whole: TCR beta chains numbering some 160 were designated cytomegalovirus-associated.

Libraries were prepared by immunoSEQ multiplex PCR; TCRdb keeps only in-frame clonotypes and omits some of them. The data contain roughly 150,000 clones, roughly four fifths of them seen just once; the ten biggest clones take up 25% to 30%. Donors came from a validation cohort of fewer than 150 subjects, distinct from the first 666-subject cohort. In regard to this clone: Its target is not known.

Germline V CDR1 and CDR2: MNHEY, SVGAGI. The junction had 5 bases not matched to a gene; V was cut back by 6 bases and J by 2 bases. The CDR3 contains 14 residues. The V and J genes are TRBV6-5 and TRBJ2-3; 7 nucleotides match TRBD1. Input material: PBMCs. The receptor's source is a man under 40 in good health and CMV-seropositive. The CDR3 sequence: CASSRDRVTDTQYF. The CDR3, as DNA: TGTGCCAGCAGCCGCGACAGGGTCACAGATACGCAGTATTTT.